Included here is one T cell receptor (beta chain) sequence, with context. Its antigen is unknown. This CDR3 is built from 14 residues. Per the germline V gene, CDR1 is MGHDK and CDR2 is SYGVNS. The V segment lost 5 bases and the J segment 0 bases; nucleotides outside the gene matches: 3. The entry originates in a study of T cell repertoires in cytomegalovirus infection. About the research overall: HLA-B-restricted CMV epitopes that are well studied, plus recently identified HLA-C-restricted ones, were used by the study. Both a matching HLA type and CMV infection were indicated by public TCR beta signatures.

MiXCR was run by TCRdb on the reads, yielding one entry per CDR3 protein. The sample yields 900,000 to 950,000 distinct CDR3 sequences, 25% to 40% seen once. The origin of this receptor is a human donor in good health (CMV status not recorded). Some clones in this sample may be carry-over from other donors' samples. The J gene is TRBJ2-5, the V gene TRBV25-1; 7 bases match TRBD2. The sequencing used cultured CD8+ T cells from PBMCs, collected from culture after CMV antigen stimulation. The CDR3 spells CASSQLADQETQYF. CDR3 in DNA: TGTGCCAGCAGTCAGCTAGCGGACCAAGAGACCCAGTACTTC.